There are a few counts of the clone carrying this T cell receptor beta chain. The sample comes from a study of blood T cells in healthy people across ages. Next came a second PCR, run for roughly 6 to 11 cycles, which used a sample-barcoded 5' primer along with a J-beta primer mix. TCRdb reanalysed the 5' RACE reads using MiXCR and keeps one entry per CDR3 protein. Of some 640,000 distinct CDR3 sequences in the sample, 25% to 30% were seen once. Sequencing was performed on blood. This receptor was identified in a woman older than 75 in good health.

The DNA of the CDR3 is TGCAGTGCTAGAGAAGGCAGCCGGACTGAAGCTTTCTTT. Protein sequence: CSAREGSRTEAFF. J is TRBJ1-1 and V is TRBV20-1; D not certain. Looked up from germline, CDR1 is DFQATT and CDR2 is SNEGSKA (reference sequence). This CDR3 contains 13 residues. Trimming shortened V by 0 bases and J by 5 bases, and 10 bases separated the two germline ends.